This TCR beta chain was identified in a study of PD-1 blockade in classical Hodgkin lymphoma. Study-wide results and limits: The baseline diversity of complete responders showed similarity to that of newly diagnosed patients.

Sequencing was performed with immunoSEQ multiplex PCR; in TCRdb, only in-frame clones are kept and a portion is missing. The profile shows about 98,000 clones, approximately 92% of them singletons. V dropped 5 bases and J dropped 3; count of bases not matched to a gene: 7. The CDR3 is 14 amino acids. Germline CDR1 is SGDLS and CDR2 is YYNGEE. With no exception, relapse followed autologous stem cell transplantation in all patients, and brentuximab vedotin exposure varied. To note about this clone: Its matching antigen is unknown.

Sample: peripheral blood mononuclear cells (PBMCs), taken at baseline. The gene calls are TRBV9 and TRBJ2-7, with 8 bases identical to TRBD2. The clonotype was recovered from a human donor with classical Hodgkin lymphoma. The CDR3 sequence is CASSYSGTNYEQYF. The CDR3 DNA sequence: TGTGCCAGCAGTTATAGCGGGACTAACTACGAGCAGTACTTC.